These 19 T cell receptor beta chains were all obtained from the same sample, sequenced in a study of blood T cell repertoires in COVID-19. Produced via immunoSEQ multiplex PCR; TCRdb's table is partial and in-frame only. This table holds some 230,000 clones, roughly nine tenths found once. Material: PBMCs or T cells enriched from blood (not recorded which). The receptors stem from a woman between 18 and 30 years old in a cohort exposed to, infected with or recovered from COVID-19 (not recorded which).

The chain employs TRBV13 and TRBJ2-1; possibly TRBD1 for D (6 bases). Germline-derived CDR1 and CDR2 are PRHDT and FYEKMQ (reference sequence). This CDR3 has 14 amino acids. V lost 9 bases and J 7 bases, leaving 19 bases between the germline ends. As DNA, the CDR3 is TGTGCCAGTTCTCCCGTCGGCAGGGGAAATGAGCAGTTCTTC. This codes for CASSPVGRGNEQFF.

This chain connects TRBV7-6 to TRBJ1-1; D unclear. The V and J ends lost 5 bases and 0 bases respectively, with 13 bases between them. CDR3 length: 15 residues. Germline CDR1 is SGHVS and CDR2 is FNYEAQ. This CDR3 is CASSPGLGMNTEAFF. The CDR3 DNA sequence: TGTGCCAGCAGCCCGGGTTTAGGCATGAACACTGAAGCTTTCTTT.

V is TRBV25-1 and J is TRBJ2-2; 8 positions agree with TRBD1. The CDR3 contains 14 residues. V shed 4 bases, J shed 7 bases, and the junction held 5 bases outside the gene matches. Germline CDR1 is MGHDK and CDR2 is SYGVNS. In nucleotides, the CDR3 is TGTGCCAGCAGTGTGACAGGGGTACGCGGGGAGCTGTTTTTT. It is translated as CASSVTGVRGELFF. The full variable domain, in which reference TRBV25-1 and TRBJ2-2 provide the parts outside the CDR3, is EADIYQTPRYLVIGTGKKITLECSQTMGHDKMYWYQQDPGMELHLIHYSYGVNSTEKGDLSSESTVSRIRTEHFPLTLESARPSHTSQYLCASSVTGVRGELFFGEGSRLTVL.

The rearrangement links TRBV28 to TRBJ1-1; TRBD1 aligns across 7 bases. The CDR3 has 16 amino acids. The germline V gene has CDR1 MDHEN and CDR2 SYDVKM. With V trimmed by 3 bases and J by 3 bases, 10 bases remained unmatched. Written as DNA, the CDR3 is TGTGCCAGCAGTTTGAGGGGGGCGCAGGGGGACACTGAAGCTTTCTTT. It specifies CASSLRGAQGDTEAFF.

The V and J genes are TRBV7-6 and TRBJ1-5, with 7 nucleotides matching TRBD1. The ends lost 5 bases at V and 0 bases at J; junction bases unmatched: 7. This CDR3 comprises 16 residues. Germline V gene data show CDR1 as SGHVS and CDR2 as FNYEAQ. The CDR3 nucleotides read TGTGCCAGCAGCCAGGGGGGAGATTATAGCAATCAGCCCCAGCATTTT. It yields the protein CASSQGGDYSNQPQHF.

This clone was seen once. The rearrangement uses TRBV24-1 and TRBJ2-1; TRBD1 might be the D (5 bases). This CDR3 region has 14 residues. The V and J ends lost 4 bases and 5 bases respectively, with 11 bases between them. Germline V gives CDR1 KGHDR, CDR2 SFDVKD. The CDR3 region is CATSETENHNEQFF. The CDR3 region has the DNA TGTGCCACCAGTGAGACAGAGAATCACAATGAGCAGTTCTTC.

The count of this clone is one. The chain recombines TRBV18 with TRBJ1-2; 8 bases line up with TRBD1. Germline CDR1 reads KGHSH; CDR2 reads LQKENI. The CDR3 is 14 amino acids. The junction had 7 bases not matched to a gene; V was cut back by 6 bases and J by 4 bases. The CDR3 nucleotides read TGTGCCAGCTCCCGCGAGGACAGGGTCTATGGCTACACCTTC. It is translated as CASSREDRVYGYTF.

This sequence joins TRBV12-3 or TRBV12-4 and TRBJ2-2; maybe TRBD1 (5 bases). Between the trimmed V and J ends, which lost 4 bases and 7 bases, there was a span of 10 bases. CDR3 length: 13 residues. This chain's CDR3 is CASSYDSYGELFF. CDR3 nucleotides: TGTGCCAGCAGTTATGACAGTTACGGGGAGCTGTTTTTT.

The chain combines TRBV29-1 with TRBJ1-2; no clear D gene. Germline-derived CDR1 and CDR2 are SQVTM and ANQGSEA. Trimming shortened V by 8 bases and J by 2 bases, and 9 bases separated the two germline ends. The CDR3 loop spans 11 amino acids. The CDR3: CSTLTNYGYTF. DNA of the CDR3: TGCAGCACTCTGACAAACTATGGCTACACCTTC.

The V gene is TRBV20-1, the J gene TRBJ1-2; no clear D gene. Deletions cut 5 bases from V and 5 bases from J, with 9 bases between. The CDR3 has 11 residues. Germline CDR1 reads DFQATT; CDR2 reads SNEGSKA (reference sequence). CDR3 in amino acids: CSAPLAYGYTF. CDR3 in DNA: TGCAGTGCTCCATTAGCTTATGGCTACACCTTC.

J is TRBJ1-1 and V is TRBV4-2; tentatively, D is TRBD1 (5 bases). The CDR3 covers 16 residues. Germline loops: CDR1 LGHNA, CDR2 YNFKEQ. Trimming left V 1 base short and J 3 bases short, with 15 bases between. This CDR3 reads CASSQAEGQGDTEAFF. CDR3 nucleotides: TGTGCCAGCAGCCAAGCGGAGGGCCAAGGGGACACTGAAGCTTTCTTT.

CDR3 in amino acids: CASSPAGGKEYNEQFF. In nucleotides, the CDR3 is TGTGCCAGCAGCCCGGCGGGGGGGAAAGAGTACAATGAGCAGTTCTTC. V usage is TRBV5-4 and J usage is TRBJ2-1; 9 bases are shared with TRBD2. The junction had 9 bases not matched to a gene; V was cut back by 4 bases and J by 4 bases. The CDR3 loop spans 16 amino acids. Germline assignment: CDR1 SGHNT and CDR2 YYREEE (reference sequence).

This chain connects TRBV7-2 to TRBJ1-5; the D gene is possibly TRBD1 (5 bases). CDR1 SGHTA and CDR2 FQGNSA come from the germline V gene. V lost 5 bases to trimming and J lost 2 bases, with 25 bases between them. This CDR3 has 19 amino acids. The CDR3 sequence is CASSPGRSGPAGGNQPQHF. CDR3 DNA: TGTGCCAGCAGCCCCGGGAGATCGGGGCCCGCGGGGGGCAATCAGCCCCAGCATTTT.

The sample holds one count of this clone. Here the CDR3 DNA reads TGCGCCAGCAGCAGCGGCCGAGCAGTTGATGGCACTGAAGCTTTCTTT. Its protein product is CASSSGRAVDGTEAFF. V gene TRBV5-1 combines with J gene TRBJ1-1; D gene unclear. This CDR3 is built from 16 residues. V lost 4 bases, J lost 4 bases, and 20 bases lay in between. Germline values: CDR1 SGHRS, CDR2 YFSETQ.

This clone showed up just once. The V and J genes are TRBV11-2 and TRBJ2-1; perhaps TRBD1 as D (6 bases). Germline lookup yields CDR1 SGHAT and CDR2 FQNNGV. The CDR3 sequence is 18 residues long. Between the trimmed V and J ends, which lost 3 bases and 4 bases, there was a span of 22 bases. As DNA, the CDR3 is TGTGCCAGCAGCTTTGGTTTGCGGATAAGGACAGATTACAATGAGCAGTTCTTC. Protein sequence: CASSFGLRIRTDYNEQFF.

CDR3 nucleotides: TGTGCCTGGTCGAGGGCTAGCAAGAACAATGAGCAGTTCTTC. The encoded protein is CAWSRASKNNEQFF. The rearrangement uses TRBV30 and TRBJ2-1, with D perhaps TRBD2 (5 bases). Germline CDR1 is GTSNPN and CDR2 is SVGIG (reference sequence). The length of the CDR3 is 14 residues. V was cut by 5 bases and J by 5 bases, with 16 bases left in between.

V gene TRBV6-2 or TRBV6-3 combines with J gene TRBJ1-6, with TRBD1 identical over 9 bases. Germline assignment: CDR1 MNHEY and CDR2 SVGEGT. The junction had 14 bases not matched to a gene; V was cut back by 5 bases and J by 9 bases. CDR3 length: 17 amino acids. The CDR3 sequence: CASSAGPRGQGGSPLHF. In nucleotides, the CDR3 is TGTGCCAGCAGTGCGGGGCCCAGGGGACAGGGAGGTTCACCCCTCCACTTT.

V and J are TRBV3-1 (or the pseudogene TRBV3-2) and TRBJ2-5; 8 nucleotides match TRBD2. From germline, CDR1 is LGHDT and CDR2 YNNKEL (reference sequence). The CDR3 spans 14 residues. The V segment lost 1 base and the J segment 5 bases; nucleotides outside the gene matches: 3. The CDR3 DNA reads as TGTGCCAGCAGCCAAGCGGGAGGGCCGGAGACCCAGTACTTC. Encoded protein: CASSQAGGPETQYF.

The CDR3 bases are TGTGCCAGCTCACCATCGGACACTGAAGCTTTCTTT. Translation: CASSPSDTEAFF. The rearrangement uses TRBV18 and TRBJ1-1; D unclear. The CDR3 is 12 residues long. Germline V gene lookup returns CDR1 KGHSH and CDR2 LQKENI. Trimming removed 2 bases from V and 3 bases from J, with 4 bases in between.